Listed here is a single T cell receptor beta chain. Its specificity is unknown. The V end was cut by 6 bases, the J end by 4 bases, with 13 bases between. The CDR3 is made up of 15 amino acids. CDR1 is LNHDA and CDR2 is SQIVND in the germline V gene (reference sequence). TCRdb processed the reads anew with MiXCR; each CDR3 protein has one entry. The sample carries approximately 500,000 distinct CDR3 sequences, around 30% recorded once. The data stem from a study of T cell repertoires in cytomegalovirus infection. Findings and caveats of the study: It was HLA-C-restricted CMV-specific TCR beta clonotypes that dominated the response ex vivo. Of the TCR beta families, the public ones yielded a cumulative frequency that identified carriers of CMV plus the relevant HLA.

The V call is TRBV19, the J call TRBJ2-6, with D perhaps matching TRBD1 (6 bases). The specimen comprised cultured PBMCs, sampled from culture after CMV antigen stimulation. This receptor was obtained from a human donor in good health (CMV status not recorded). Some clones in this sample may be carry-over from other donors' samples. The CDR3 spells CASREGQGGANVLTF. DNA of the CDR3: TGTGCCAGTAGAGAAGGTCAGGGGGGGGCCAACGTCCTGACTTTC.